The 4 T cell receptor beta chains below were found in one sample sequenced in a study of T-cell memory formation after mild COVID-19. TCRdb reprocessed the 5' RACE reads via MiXCR and lists one record per CDR3 protein. The profile shows about 350,000 distinct CDR3 sequences, roughly an eighth of them singletons. Sample: PBMCs or a T cell subset sorted from them (not recorded which). The receptors shown here come from a man between 18 and 35 years old who had mild COVID-19 (a few samples of this study predate the infection). Cell type and time point are not known.

This clonotype turned up a few times. The chain carries TRBV18 and TRBJ1-6, with D possibly being TRBD1 (5 bases). Germline V gene lookup returns CDR1 KGHSH and CDR2 LQKENI. The length of the CDR3 is 16 residues. V shed 4 bases and J shed 0 bases, with 10 bases lying between them. The DNA for the CDR3 is TGTGCCAGCTCACTTCAGGGCACCTCCTATAATTCACCCCTCCACTTT. Translating it yields CASSLQGTSYNSPLHF.

The J gene is TRBJ2-5, the V gene TRBV6-5; TRBD1 might be the D (6 bases). Trimming stripped 6 bases from V and 5 bases from J, with 19 bases between. The germline gives CDR1 MNHEY, CDR2 SVGAGI. The CDR3 is 15 residues long. In nucleotides, the CDR3 is TGTGCCAGCAGACCCCAGGGGTTGAGAAAGGAGACCCAGTACTTC. Its protein product is CASRPQGLRKETQYF.

As DNA, the CDR3 is TGTGCCAGCAGCCGCAGCGGGGGGTTCACAGATACGCAGTATTTT. Its protein product is CASSRSGGFTDTQYF. The rearrangement uses TRBV7-3 and TRBJ2-3; 9 bases are shared with TRBD2. Germline V gives CDR1 SGHTA, CDR2 FQGTGA. The CDR3 sequence is 15 residues long. V shed 5 bases, J shed 2 bases, and the junction held 5 bases outside the gene matches. Full variable domain (outside the CDR3, taken from reference TRBV7-3 and TRBJ2-3): GAGVSQTPSNKVTEKGKYVELRCDPISGHTALYWYRQSLGQGPEFLIYFQGTGAADDSGLPNDRFFAVRPEGSVSTLKIQRTERGDSAVYLCASSRSGGFTDTQYFGPGTRLTVL.

This clonotype was counted only a few times. This sequence joins TRBV20-1 and TRBJ2-2; 10 bases match TRBD2. CDR3 length equals 16 residues. Losses at the gene ends were 3 bases for V and 0 bases for J; bases not matched to a gene: 4. From germline, CDR1 is DFQATT and CDR2 SNEGSKA (reference sequence). Written as DNA, the CDR3 is TGCAGTGCTAGTACTAGCGGGGCTTCGAACACCGGGGAGCTGTTTTTT. Encoded protein: CSASTSGASNTGELFF.